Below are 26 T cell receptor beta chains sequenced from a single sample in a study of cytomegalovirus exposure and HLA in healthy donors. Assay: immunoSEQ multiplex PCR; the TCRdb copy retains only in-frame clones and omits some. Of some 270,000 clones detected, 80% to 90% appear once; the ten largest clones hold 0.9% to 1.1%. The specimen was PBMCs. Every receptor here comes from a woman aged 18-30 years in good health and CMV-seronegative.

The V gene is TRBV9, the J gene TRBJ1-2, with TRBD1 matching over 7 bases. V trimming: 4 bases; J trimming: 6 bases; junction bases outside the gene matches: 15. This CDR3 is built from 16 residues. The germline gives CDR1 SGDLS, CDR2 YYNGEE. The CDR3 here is CASSPQTGPLPDGYTF. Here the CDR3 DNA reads TGTGCCAGCAGCCCCCAGACAGGGCCACTACCGGATGGCTACACCTTC.

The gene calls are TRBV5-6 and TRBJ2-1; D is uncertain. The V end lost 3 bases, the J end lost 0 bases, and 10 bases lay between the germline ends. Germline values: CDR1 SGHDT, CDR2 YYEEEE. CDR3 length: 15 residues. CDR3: CASSSFSSSYNEQFF. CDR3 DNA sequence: TGTGCCAGCAGCTCTTTCTCCTCCTCCTACAATGAGCAGTTCTTC.

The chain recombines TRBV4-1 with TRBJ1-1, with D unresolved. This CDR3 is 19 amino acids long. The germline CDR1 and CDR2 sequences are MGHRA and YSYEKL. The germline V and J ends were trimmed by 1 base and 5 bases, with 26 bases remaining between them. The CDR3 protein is CASSQGRTRSGLLGTEAFF. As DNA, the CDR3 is TGCGCCAGCAGCCAAGGGAGGACCCGGTCAGGTCTACTTGGTACTGAAGCTTTCTTT.

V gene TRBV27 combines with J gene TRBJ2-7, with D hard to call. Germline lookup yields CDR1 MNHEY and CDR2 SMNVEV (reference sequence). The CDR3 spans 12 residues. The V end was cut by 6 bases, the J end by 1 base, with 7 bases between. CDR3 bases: TGTGCCAGCAGGACGGGTTCCTACGAGCAGTACTTC. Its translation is CASRTGSYEQYF.

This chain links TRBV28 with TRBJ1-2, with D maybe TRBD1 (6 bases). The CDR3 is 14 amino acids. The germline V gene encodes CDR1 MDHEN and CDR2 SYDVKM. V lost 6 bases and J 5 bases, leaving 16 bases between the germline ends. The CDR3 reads CASRLTGIGYGYTF. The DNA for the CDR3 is TGTGCCAGCAGACTCACAGGGATAGGGTATGGCTACACCTTC.

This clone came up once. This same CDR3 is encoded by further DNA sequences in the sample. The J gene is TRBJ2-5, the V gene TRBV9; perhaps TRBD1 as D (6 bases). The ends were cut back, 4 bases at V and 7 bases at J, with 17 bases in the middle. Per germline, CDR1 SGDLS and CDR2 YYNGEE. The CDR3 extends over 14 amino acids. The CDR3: CASSLGQGRGTQYF. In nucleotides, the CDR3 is TGTGCCAGCAGCCTAGGCCAGGGGCGAGGGACCCAGTACTTC.

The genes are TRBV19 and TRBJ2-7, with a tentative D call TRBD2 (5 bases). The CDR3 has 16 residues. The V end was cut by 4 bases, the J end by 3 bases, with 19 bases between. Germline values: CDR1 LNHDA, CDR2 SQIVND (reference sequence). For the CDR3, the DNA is TGTGCCAGTAGTAGAAGAGGACTTCACTCCTTCTACGAGCAGTACTTC. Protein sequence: CASSRRGLHSFYEQYF.

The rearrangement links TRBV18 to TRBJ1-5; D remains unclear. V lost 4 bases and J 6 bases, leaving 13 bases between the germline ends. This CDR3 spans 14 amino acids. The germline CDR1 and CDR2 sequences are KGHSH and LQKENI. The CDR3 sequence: CASSHKTSGQPQHF. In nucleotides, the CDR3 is TGTGCCAGCTCACACAAAACTAGCGGTCAGCCCCAGCATTTT.

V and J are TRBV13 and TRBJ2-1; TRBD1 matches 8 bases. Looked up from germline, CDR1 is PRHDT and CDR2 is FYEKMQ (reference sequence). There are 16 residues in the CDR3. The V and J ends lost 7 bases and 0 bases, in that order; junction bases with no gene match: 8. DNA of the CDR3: TGTGCCAGCACCTCCTCCGGGACAGGCTCCTACAATGAGCAGTTCTTC. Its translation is CASTSSGTGSYNEQFF.

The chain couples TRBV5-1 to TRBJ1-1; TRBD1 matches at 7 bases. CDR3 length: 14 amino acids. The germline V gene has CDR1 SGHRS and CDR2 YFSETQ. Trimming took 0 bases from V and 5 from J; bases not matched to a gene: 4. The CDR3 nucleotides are TGCGCCAGCAGCTTGGCCGGCAGGGGGACTGAAGCTTTCTTT. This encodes CASSLAGRGTEAFF.

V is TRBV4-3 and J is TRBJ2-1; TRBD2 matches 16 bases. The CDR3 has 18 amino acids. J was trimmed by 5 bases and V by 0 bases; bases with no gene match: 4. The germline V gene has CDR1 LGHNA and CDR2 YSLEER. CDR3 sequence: CASSQDGTSGGADNEQFF. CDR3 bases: TGCGCCAGCAGCCAAGACGGGACTAGCGGGGGGGCAGACAATGAGCAGTTCTTC.

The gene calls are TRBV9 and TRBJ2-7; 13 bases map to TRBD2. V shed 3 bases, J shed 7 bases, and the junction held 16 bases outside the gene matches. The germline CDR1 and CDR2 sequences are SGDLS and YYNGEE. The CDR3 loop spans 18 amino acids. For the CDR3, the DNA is TGTGCCAGCAGCGGAAGCCCTAGTGGGGGACTAGCGGGGAATGAGCAGTACTTC. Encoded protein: CASSGSPSGGLAGNEQYF.

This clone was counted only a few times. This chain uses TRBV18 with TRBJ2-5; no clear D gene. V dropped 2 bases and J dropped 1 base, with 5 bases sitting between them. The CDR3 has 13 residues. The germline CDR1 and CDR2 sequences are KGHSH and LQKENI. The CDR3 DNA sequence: TGTGCCAGCTCACCAGGCAGCCAAGAGACCCAGTACTTC. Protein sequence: CASSPGSQETQYF.

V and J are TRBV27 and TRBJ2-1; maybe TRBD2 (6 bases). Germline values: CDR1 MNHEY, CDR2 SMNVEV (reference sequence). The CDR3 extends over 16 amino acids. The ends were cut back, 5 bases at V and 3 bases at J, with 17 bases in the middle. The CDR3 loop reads CASSSPRGTHYNEQFF. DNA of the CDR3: TGTGCCAGCAGTAGCCCCCGGGGGACGCACTACAATGAGCAGTTCTTC.

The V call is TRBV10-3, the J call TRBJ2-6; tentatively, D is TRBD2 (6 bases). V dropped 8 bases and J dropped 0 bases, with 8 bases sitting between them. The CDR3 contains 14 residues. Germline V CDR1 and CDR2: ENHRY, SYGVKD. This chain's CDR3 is CAIWRGSGANVLTF. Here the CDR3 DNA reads TGTGCCATCTGGAGGGGCTCTGGGGCCAACGTCCTGACTTTC.

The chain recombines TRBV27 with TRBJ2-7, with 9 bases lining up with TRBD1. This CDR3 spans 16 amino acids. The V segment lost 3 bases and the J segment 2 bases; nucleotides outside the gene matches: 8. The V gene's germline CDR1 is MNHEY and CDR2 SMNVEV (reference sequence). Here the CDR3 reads CASSFGAGQGTYEQYF. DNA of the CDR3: TGTGCCAGCAGTTTCGGGGCGGGACAGGGAACCTACGAGCAGTACTTC.

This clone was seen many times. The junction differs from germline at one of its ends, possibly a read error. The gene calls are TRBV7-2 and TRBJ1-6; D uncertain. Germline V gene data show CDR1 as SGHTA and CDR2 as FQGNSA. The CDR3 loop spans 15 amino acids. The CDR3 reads CASTLVPHGNSPLHF. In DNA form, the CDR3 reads TGTGCCAGCACCTTAGTCCCCCACGGTAATTCACCCCTCCACTTT.

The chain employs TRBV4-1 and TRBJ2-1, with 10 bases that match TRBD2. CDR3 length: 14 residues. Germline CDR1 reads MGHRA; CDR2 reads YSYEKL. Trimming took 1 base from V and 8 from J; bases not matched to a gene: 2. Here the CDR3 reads CASSQGLAGDEQFF. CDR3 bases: TGCGCCAGCAGCCAAGGGCTAGCGGGAGATGAGCAGTTCTTC.

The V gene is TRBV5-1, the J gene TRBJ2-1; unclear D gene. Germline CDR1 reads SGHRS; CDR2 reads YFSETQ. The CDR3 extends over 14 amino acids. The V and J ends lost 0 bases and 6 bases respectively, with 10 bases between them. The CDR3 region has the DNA TGCGCCAGCAGCTTGGACAGCCCTCTCAATGAGCAGTTCTTC. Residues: CASSLDSPLNEQFF. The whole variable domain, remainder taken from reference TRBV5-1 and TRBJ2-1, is KAGVTQTPRYLIKTRGQQVTLSCSPISGHRSVSWYQQTPGQGLQFLFEYFSETQRNKGNFPGRFSGRQFSNSRSEMNVSTLELGDSALYLCASSLDSPLNEQFFGPGTRLTVL.

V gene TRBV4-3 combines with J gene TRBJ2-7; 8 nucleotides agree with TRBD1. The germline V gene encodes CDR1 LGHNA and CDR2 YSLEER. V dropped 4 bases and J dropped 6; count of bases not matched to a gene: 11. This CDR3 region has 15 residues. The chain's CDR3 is CASSRVLRQGSEQYF. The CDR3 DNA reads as TGCGCCAGCAGCCGGGTGTTGAGACAGGGGTCCGAGCAGTACTTC.

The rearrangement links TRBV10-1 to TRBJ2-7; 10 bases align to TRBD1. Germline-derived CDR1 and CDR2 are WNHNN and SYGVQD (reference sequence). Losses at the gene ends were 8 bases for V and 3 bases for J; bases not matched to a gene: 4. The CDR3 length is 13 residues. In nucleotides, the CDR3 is TGCGCCAGCGGAGGACAGGGGGTCTACGAGCAGTACTTC. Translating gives CASGGQGVYEQYF.

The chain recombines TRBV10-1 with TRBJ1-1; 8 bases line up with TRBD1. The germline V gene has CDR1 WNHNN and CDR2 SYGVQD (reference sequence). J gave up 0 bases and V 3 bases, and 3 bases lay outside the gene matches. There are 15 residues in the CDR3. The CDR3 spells CASSESGGLNTEAFF. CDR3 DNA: TGCGCCAGCAGTGAATCAGGGGGCCTGAACACTGAAGCTTTCTTT.

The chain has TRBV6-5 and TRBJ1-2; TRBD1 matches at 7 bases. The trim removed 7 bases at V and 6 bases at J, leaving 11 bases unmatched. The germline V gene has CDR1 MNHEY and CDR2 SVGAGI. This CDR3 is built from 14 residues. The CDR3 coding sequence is TGTGCCAGCACTACGGGCAGGGGGTACCATGGCTACACCTTC. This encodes CASTTGRGYHGYTF.

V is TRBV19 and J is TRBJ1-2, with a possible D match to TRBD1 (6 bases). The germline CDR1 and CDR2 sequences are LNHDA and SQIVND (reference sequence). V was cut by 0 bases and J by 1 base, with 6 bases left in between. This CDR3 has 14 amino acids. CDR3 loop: CASSIEDSNYGYTF. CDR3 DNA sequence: TGTGCCAGTAGTATAGAGGACAGTAACTATGGCTACACCTTC.

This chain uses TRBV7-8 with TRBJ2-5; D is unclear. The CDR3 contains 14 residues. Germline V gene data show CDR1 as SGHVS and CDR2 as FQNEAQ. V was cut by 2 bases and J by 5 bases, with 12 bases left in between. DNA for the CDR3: TGTGCCAGCAGCTTAACACAGCCTGGGGAGACCCAGTACTTC. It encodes CASSLTQPGETQYF.

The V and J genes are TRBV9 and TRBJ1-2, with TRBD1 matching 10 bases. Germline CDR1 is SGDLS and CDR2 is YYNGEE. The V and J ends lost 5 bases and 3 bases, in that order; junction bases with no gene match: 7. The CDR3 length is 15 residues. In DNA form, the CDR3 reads TGTGCCAGCAGTGAGGGACAGGGGATTGACTATGGCTACACCTTC. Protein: CASSEGQGIDYGYTF.